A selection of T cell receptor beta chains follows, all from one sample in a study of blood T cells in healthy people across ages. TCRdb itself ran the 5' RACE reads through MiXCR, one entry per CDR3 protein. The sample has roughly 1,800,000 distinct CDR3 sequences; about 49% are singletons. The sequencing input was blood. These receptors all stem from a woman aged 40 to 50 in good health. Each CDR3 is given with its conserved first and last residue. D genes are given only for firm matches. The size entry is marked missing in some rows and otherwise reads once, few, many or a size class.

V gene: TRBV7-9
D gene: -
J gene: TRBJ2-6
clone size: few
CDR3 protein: CASSLVGGPEGSSGANVLTF
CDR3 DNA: TGTGCCAGCAGCTTAGTAGGGGGACCAGAGGGTAGCTCTGGGGCCAACGTCCTGACTTTC

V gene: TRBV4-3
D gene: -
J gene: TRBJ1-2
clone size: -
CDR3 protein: CASSQNQETNHGYTF
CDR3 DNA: TGCGCCAGCAGCCAGAACCAGGAAACTAACCATGGCTACACCTTC

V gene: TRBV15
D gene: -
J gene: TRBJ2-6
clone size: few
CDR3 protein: CATGQGLSSGANVLTF
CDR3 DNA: TGTGCCACCGGGCAGGGTCTAAGCTCTGGGGCCAACGTCCTGACTTTC

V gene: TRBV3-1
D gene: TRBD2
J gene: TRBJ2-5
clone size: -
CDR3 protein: CASSQPDGLAGRGRETQYF
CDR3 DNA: TGTGCCAGCAGCCAACCCGACGGACTAGCGGGGAGGGGGAGAGAGACCCAGTACTTC

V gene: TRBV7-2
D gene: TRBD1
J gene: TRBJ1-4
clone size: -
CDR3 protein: CASSLEGQVRTNEKLFF
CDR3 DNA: TGTGCCAGCAGCTTAGAAGGACAGGTCCGGACCAATGAAAAACTGTTTTTT

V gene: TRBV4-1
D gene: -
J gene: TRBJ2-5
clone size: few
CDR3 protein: CASSQDFQTQYF
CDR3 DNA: TGCGCCAGCAGCCAAGATTTCCAGACCCAGTACTTC

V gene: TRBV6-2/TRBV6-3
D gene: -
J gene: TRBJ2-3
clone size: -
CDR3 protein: CASSPSTALDTQYF
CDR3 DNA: TGTGCCAGCAGCCCGTCGACTGCTCTGGATACGCAGTATTTT

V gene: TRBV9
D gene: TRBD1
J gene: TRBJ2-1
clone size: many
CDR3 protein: CASTPRQGSDEQFF
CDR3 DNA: TGTGCCAGCACCCCCAGACAGGGGTCGGATGAGCAGTTCTTC

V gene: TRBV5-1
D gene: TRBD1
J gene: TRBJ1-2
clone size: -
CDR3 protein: CASKTGVGSGYTF
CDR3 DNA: TGCGCCAGCAAGACAGGGGTCGGCTCTGGCTACACCTTC

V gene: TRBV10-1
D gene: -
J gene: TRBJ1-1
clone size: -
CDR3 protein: CASSEGLWNTEAFF
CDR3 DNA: TGCGCCAGCAGCGAAGGACTGTGGAACACTGAAGCTTTCTTT

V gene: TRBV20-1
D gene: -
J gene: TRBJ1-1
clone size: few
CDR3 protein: CSARPPNTEAFF
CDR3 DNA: TGCAGTGCTAGGCCGCCGAACACTGAAGCTTTCTTT

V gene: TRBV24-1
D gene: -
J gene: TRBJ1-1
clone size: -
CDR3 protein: CATRGAGQTNTEAFF
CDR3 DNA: TGTGCCACCAGGGGGGCGGGGCAGACGAACACTGAAGCTTTCTTT

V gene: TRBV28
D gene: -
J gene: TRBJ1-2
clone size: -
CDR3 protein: CASGSGSYGYTF
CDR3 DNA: TGTGCCAGCGGATCCGGGTCCTATGGCTACACCTTC

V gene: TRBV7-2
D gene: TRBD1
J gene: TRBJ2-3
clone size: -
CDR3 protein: CASSLEPGGWGPTMTDTQYF
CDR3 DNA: TGTGCCAGCAGCTTAGAGCCAGGGGGCTGGGGCCCCACTATGACAGATACGCAGTATTTT

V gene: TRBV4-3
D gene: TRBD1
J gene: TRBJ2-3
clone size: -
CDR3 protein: CASSRTGQGTDTQYF
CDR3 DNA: TGCGCCAGCAGCCGGACAGGACAGGGAACAGATACGCAGTATTTT

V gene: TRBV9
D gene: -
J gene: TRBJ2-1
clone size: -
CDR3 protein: CASSAQGQETQFF
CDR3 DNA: TGTGCCAGCAGCGCGCAGGGGCAAGAGACCCAGTTCTTC

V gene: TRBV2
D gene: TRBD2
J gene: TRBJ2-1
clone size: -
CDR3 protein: CASSDRTSGGREQFF
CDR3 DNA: TGTGCCAGCAGTGATCGTACTAGCGGGGGGAGGGAGCAGTTCTTC

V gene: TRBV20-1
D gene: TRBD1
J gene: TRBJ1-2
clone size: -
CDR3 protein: CSAREPGQDYGYTF
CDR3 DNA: TGCAGTGCTAGAGAGCCGGGACAGGACTATGGCTACACCTTC

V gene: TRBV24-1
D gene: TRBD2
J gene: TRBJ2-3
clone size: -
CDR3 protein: CATSEREERGDTQYF
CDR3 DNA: TGTGCCACCAGTGAGCGGGAGGAGAGAGGTGATACGCAGTATTTT

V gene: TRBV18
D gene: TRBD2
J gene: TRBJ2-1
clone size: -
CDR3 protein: CASSPTGGRQDEQFF
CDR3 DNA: TGTGCCAGCTCACCAACGGGGGGTCGCCAAGATGAGCAGTTCTTC

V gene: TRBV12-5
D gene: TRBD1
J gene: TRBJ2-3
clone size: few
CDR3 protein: CASAKDRSTDTQYF
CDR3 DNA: TGTGCTAGTGCCAAGGACAGGAGCACAGATACGCAGTATTTT

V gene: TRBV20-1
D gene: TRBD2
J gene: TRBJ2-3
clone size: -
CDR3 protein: CSATGLAGDGDTQYF
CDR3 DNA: TGCAGTGCCACCGGACTAGCGGGGGATGGAGATACGCAGTATTTT

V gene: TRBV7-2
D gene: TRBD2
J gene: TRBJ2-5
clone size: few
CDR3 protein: CASTISGGEETQYF
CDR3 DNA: TGTGCCAGCACGATCAGCGGGGGGGAAGAGACCCAGTACTTC

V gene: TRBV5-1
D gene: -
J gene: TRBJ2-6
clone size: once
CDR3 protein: CASSKFTPRRLSGANVLTF
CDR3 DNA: TGCGCCAGCAGCAAATTTACACCGAGACGTCTCTCTGGGGCCAACGTCCTGACTTTC

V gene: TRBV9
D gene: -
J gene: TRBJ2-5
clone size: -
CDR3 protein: CASSVALAPETQYF
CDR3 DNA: TGTGCCAGCAGCGTAGCGCTAGCCCCAGAGACCCAGTACTTC

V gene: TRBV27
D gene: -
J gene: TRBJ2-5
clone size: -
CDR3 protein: CASSPYGRGTETLSAQYF
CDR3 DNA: TGTGCCAGCAGTCCCTACGGACGGGGGACAGAGACACTGTCGGCCCAGTACTTC

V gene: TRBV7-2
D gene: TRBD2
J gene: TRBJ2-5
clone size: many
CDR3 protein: CASSLIGGGETQYF
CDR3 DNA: TGTGCCAGCAGTTTAATCGGGGGGGGAGAGACCCAGTACTTC

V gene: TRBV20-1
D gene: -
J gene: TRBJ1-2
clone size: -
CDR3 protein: CSASLGYGYTF
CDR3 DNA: TGCAGTGCTAGCCTGGGGTATGGCTACACCTTC

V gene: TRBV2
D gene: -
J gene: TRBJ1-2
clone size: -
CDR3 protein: CARKDYGYTF
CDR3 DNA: TGTGCCAGGAAGGACTATGGCTACACCTTC

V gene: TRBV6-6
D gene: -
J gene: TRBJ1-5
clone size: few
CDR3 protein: CASSYEVGNQPQHF
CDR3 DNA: TGTGCCAGCAGTTACGAAGTGGGCAATCAGCCCCAGCATTTT

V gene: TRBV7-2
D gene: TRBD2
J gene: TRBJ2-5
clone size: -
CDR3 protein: CASIDGLAGGIGTQYF
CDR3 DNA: TGTGCCAGCATCGACGGACTAGCGGGGGGAATTGGTACCCAGTACTTC

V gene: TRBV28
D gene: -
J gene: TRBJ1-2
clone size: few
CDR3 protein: CASSSKGGYDYGYTF
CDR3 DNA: TGTGCCAGCAGTTCGAAAGGGGGTTACGACTATGGCTACACCTTC

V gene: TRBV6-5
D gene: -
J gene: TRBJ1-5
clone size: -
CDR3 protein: CASRPTEYSNQPQHF
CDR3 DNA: TGTGCCAGCAGGCCAACGGAATATAGCAATCAGCCCCAGCATTTT

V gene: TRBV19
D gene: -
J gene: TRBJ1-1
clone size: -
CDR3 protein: CASSISQHTEAFF
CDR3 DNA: TGTGCCAGTAGTATATCGCAGCACACTGAAGCTTTCTTT

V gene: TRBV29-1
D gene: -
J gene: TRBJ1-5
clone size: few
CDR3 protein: CSVAQGINQPQHF
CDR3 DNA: TGCAGCGTCGCGCAGGGGATCAATCAGCCCCAGCATTTT

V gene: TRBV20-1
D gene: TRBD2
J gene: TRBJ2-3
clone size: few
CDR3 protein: CSARDGTRGTDTQYF
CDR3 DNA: TGCAGTGCTAGAGATGGGACTAGGGGCACAGATACGCAGTATTTT

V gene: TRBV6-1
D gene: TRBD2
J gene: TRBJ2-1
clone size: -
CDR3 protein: CASSGSIAGASYNEQFF
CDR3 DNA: TGTGCCAGCAGTGGTTCAATAGCGGGGGCATCCTACAATGAGCAGTTCTTC

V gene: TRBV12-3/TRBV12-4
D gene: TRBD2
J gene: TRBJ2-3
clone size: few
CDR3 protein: CASSGGRDTQYF
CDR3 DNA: TGTGCCAGCTCCGGGGGGAGAGATACGCAGTATTTT

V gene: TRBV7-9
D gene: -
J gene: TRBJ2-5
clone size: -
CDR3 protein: CASSLGLQGTYQETQYF
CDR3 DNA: TGTGCCAGCAGCTTAGGTTTGCAGGGGACGTACCAAGAGACCCAGTACTTC

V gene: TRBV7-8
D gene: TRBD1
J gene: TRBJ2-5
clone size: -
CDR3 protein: CASSGWDRGPIHQETQYF
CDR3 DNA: TGTGCCAGCAGCGGGTGGGACAGGGGGCCGATACATCAAGAGACCCAGTACTTC

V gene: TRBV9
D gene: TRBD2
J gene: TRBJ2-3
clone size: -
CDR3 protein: CASSETPGLVGPDTQYF
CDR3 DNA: TGTGCCAGCAGCGAAACCCCGGGACTAGTAGGTCCAGATACGCAGTATTTT

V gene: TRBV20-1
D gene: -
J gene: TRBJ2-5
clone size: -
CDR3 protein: CSARFSRGGDQGTQYF
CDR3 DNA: TGCAGTGCTAGATTTTCTCGGGGCGGAGACCAAGGGACCCAGTACTTC

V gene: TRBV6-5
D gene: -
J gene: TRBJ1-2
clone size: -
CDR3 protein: CASRRTNYSYTF
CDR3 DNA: TGTGCCAGCAGGCGGACTAACTATAGCTACACCTTC

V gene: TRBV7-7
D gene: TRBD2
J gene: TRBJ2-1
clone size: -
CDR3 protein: CASSAQTSGGRNEQFF
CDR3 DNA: TGTGCTAGCAGCGCTCAAACTAGCGGGGGGCGCAATGAGCAGTTCTTC

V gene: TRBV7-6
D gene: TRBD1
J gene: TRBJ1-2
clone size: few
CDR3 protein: CASRIEPGQGAPDYGYTF
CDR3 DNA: TGTGCCAGCAGAATAGAGCCGGGACAGGGTGCTCCGGACTATGGCTACACCTTC

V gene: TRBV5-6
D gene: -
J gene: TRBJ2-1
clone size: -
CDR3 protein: CASSHDRLTYNEQFF
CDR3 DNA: TGTGCCAGCAGTCACGACAGACTAACCTACAATGAGCAGTTCTTC

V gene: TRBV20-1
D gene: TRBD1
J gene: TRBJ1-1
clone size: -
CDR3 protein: CSARPTGGFRNTEAFF
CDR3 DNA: TGCAGTGCTAGACCAACAGGGGGGTTTAGGAACACTGAAGCTTTCTTT

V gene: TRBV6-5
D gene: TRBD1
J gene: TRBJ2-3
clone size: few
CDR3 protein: CASNLGTGSDTQYF
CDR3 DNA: TGTGCCAGCAACCTCGGGACAGGGTCAGATACGCAGTATTTT

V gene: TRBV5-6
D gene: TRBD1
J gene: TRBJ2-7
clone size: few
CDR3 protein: CASSLSRQGRSLTSYEQYF
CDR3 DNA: TGTGCCAGCAGCTTGTCTCGACAGGGCCGCTCTCTGACCTCCTACGAGCAGTACTTC

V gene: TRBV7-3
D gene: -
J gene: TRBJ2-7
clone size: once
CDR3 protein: CASSLKLGQGNSGEQYF
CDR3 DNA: TGTGCCAGCAGCTTAAAGCTAGGTCAGGGGAATTCAGGGGAGCAGTACTTC

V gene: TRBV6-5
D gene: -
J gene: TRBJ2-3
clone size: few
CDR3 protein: CASSYSGISSGTDTQYF
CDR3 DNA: TGTGCCAGCAGTTACTCCGGGATCTCATCGGGCACAGATACGCAGTATTTT

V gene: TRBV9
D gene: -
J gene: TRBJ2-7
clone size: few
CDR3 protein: CASSARTAITYEQYF
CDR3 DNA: TGTGCCAGCAGCGCCCGGACAGCTATTACCTACGAGCAGTACTTC

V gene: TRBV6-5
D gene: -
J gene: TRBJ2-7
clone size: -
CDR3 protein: CARRKKGDSYEQYF
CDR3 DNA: TGTGCCAGGAGGAAGAAGGGGGACTCCTACGAGCAGTACTTC

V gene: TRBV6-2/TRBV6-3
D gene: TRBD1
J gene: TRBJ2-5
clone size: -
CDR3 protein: CASNPTGSREETQYF
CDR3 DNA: TGTGCCAGCAACCCGACAGGGTCAAGGGAAGAGACCCAGTACTTC

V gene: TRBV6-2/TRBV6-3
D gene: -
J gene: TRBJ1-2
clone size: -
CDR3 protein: CASSYSSTDVAGYTF
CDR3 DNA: TGTGCCAGCAGTTACTCTTCGACGGACGTGGCTGGCTACACCTTC

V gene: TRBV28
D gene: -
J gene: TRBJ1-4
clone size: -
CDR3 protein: CASSLFGVSGNEKLFF
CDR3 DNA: TGTGCCAGCAGTTTATTTGGAGTGTCGGGCAACGAAAAACTGTTTTTT